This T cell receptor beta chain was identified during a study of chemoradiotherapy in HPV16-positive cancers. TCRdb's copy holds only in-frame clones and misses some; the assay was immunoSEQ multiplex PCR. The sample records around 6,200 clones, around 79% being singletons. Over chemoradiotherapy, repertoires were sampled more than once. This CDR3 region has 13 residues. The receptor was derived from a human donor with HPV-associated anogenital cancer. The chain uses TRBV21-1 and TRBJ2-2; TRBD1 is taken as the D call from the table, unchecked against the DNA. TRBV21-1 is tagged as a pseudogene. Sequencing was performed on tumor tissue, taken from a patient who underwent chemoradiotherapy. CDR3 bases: TGTGCCAGAGACAGAACGAACACCGGGGAGCTGTTTTTT. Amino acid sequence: CARDRTNTGELFF.